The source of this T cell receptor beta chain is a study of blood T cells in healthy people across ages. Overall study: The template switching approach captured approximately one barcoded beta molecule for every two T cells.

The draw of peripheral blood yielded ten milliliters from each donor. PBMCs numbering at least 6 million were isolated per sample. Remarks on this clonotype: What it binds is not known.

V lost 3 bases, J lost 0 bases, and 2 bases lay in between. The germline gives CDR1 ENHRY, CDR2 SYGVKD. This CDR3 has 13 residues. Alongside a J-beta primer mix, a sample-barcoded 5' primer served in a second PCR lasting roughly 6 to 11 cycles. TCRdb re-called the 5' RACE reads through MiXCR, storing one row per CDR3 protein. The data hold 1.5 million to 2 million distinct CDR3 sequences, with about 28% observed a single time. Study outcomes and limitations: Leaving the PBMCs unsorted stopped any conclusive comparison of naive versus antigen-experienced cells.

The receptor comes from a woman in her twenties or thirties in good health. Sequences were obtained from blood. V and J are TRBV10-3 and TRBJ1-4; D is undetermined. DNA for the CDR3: TGTGCCATCAGTGACACAACTAATGAAAAACTGTTTTTT. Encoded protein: CAISDTTNEKLFF.